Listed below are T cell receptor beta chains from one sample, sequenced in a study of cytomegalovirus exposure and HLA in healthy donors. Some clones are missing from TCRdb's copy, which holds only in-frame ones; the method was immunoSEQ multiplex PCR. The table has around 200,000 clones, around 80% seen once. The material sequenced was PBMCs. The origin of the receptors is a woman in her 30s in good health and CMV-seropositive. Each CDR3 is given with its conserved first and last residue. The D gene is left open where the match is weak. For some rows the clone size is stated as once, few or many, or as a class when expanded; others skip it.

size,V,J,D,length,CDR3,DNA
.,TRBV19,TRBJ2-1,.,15,CASSILGGALNEQFF,TGTGCCAGTAGCATCTTGGGGGGGGCCCTAAATGAGCAGTTCTTC
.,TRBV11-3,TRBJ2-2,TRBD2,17,CASSPGLAGGLTGELFF,TGTGCCAGCAGCCCCGGACTAGCGGGGGGGCTCACCGGGGAGCTGTTTTTT
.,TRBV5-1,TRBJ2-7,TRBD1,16,CASSLAGTGETYEQYF,TGCGCCAGCAGCTTGGCCGGGACAGGGGAGACCTACGAGCAGTACTTC
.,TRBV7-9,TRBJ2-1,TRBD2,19,CASSSRLAGGRSSYNEQFF,TGTGCCAGCAGCTCGCGACTAGCGGGAGGGCGGAGTTCCTACAATGAGCAGTTCTTC
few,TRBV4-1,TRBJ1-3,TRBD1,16,CASSPWTGKTGNTIYF,TGCGCCAGCAGCCCTTGGACAGGGAAAACTGGAAACACCATATATTTT
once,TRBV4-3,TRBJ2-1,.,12,CASSHNELEQFF,TGCGCCAGCAGCCATAATGAGCTTGAGCAGTTCTTC
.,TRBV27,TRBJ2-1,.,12,CASSQGTGTGIF,TGTGCCAGCAGTCAGGGGACGGGCACCGGGATCTTC
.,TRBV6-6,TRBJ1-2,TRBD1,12,CASARQGDGYTF,TGTGCCAGCGCTAGACAGGGCGATGGCTACACCTTC
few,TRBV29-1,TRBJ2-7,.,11,CSAIYRDEQYF,TGCAGCGCCATCTACAGGGACGAGCAGTACTTC
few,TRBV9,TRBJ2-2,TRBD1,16,CASSPRGTGDTGELFF,TGTGCCAGCAGCCCCCGAGGGACAGGGGATACCGGGGAGCTGTTTTTT
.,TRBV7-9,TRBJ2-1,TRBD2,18,CASRPGLGGVFSYNEQFF,TGTGCCAGCAGGCCGGGACTAGGGGGGGTCTTCTCCTACAATGAGCAGTTCTTC
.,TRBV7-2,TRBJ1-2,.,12,CASSFRQGGYTF,TGTGCCAGCAGCTTTAGGCAGGGCGGCTACACCTTC
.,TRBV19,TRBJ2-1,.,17,CASAGIPSATSNNEQFF,TGTGCCAGCGCTGGAATTCCAAGCGCGACCTCGAACAATGAGCAGTTCTTC
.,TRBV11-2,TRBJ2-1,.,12,CASSSRVNEQFF,TGTGCCAGCAGCTCCAGGGTAAATGAGCAGTTCTTC
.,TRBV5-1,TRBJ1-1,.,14,CASSTSTENTEAFF,TGCGCCAGCAGCACGTCGACAGAGAACACTGAAGCTTTCTTT
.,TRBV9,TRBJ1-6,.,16,CASSPNPSVSGSPLHF,TGTGCCAGCAGCCCGAACCCTTCCGTTTCGGGGTCACCCCTCCACTTT
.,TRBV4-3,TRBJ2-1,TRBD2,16,CASSQVTGLASNEQFF,TGCGCCAGCAGCCAAGTCACGGGACTAGCGAGCAATGAGCAGTTCTTC
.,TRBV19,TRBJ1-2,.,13,CASTDNGHLGYTF,TGTGCCAGTACCGACAACGGACACCTTGGCTACACCTTC
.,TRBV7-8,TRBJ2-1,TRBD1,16,CASSLVVDRGFNEQFF,TGTGCCAGCAGCTTAGTGGTGGACAGGGGTTTCAATGAGCAGTTCTTC
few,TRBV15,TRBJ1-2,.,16,CATSRDTTGTNYGYTF,TGTGCCACCAGCAGAGATACTACAGGGACTAACTATGGCTACACCTTC
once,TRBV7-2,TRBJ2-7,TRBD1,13,CASSLVGGDEQYF,TGTGCCAGCAGCTTAGTAGGGGGCGACGAGCAGTACTTC
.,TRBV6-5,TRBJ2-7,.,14,CASSSPVSSYEQYF,TGTGCCAGCAGTAGCCCTGTATCTAGCTACGAGCAGTACTTC
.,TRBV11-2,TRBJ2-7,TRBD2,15,CASSFASLAGGEQYF,TGTGCCAGCAGCTTCGCTAGCCTAGCGGGAGGCGAGCAGTACTTC
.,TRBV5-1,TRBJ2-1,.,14,CASSLAGEGNEQFF,TGCGCCAGCAGCTTGGCAGGGGAGGGGAATGAGCAGTTCTTC
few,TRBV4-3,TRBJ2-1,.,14,CASSQVGGVYEQFF,TGCGCCAGCAGCCAAGTGGGGGGTGTATATGAGCAGTTCTTC
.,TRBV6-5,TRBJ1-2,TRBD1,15,CASSYSSGQAWGYTF,TGTGCCAGCAGTTACTCATCGGGACAGGCATGGGGCTACACCTTC
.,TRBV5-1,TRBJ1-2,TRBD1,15,CASSLEGAIDYGYTF,TGCGCCAGCAGCCTAGAGGGGGCAATAGACTATGGCTACACCTTC
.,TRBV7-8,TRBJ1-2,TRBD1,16,CASSLGTGNSAVDYTF,TGTGCCAGCAGCTTAGGGACAGGGAATTCTGCCGTGGACTACACCTTC
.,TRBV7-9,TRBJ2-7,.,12,CASSSDRSEQYF,TGTGCCAGCAGCTCGGACAGATCCGAGCAGTACTTC
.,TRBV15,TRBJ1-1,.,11,CATSSGTEAFF,TGTGCCACCAGCTCGGGCACTGAAGCTTTCTTT
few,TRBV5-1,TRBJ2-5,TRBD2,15,CASSFPSGIQETQYF,TGCGCCAGCAGCTTCCCTAGCGGGATCCAAGAGACCCAGTACTTC
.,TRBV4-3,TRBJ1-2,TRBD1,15,CASSQSRDSLYGYTF,TGCGCCAGCAGCCAGTCCCGGGACAGCCTATATGGCTACACCTTC
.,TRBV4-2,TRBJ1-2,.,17,CASSQEGKTGANYGYTF,TGTGCCAGCAGCCAAGAAGGAAAAACAGGTGCTAACTATGGCTACACCTTC
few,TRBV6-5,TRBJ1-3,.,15,CASSYGRNSGNTIYF,TGTGCCAGCAGTTATGGGCGTAACTCTGGAAACACCATATATTTT
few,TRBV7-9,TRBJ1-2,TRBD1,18,CSSSSTGGQGAANYGYTF,TGTTCCAGCAGCTCAACCGGCGGTCAGGGGGCGGCCAACTATGGCTACACCTTC
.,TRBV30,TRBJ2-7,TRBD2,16,CAWAGIAGGPNNEQYF,TGTGCCTGGGCGGGGATAGCGGGAGGGCCGAACAACGAGCAGTACTTC
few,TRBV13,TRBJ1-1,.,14,CASSSLRGGTEAFF,TGTGCCAGCAGCTCACTCAGGGGTGGAACTGAAGCTTTCTTT
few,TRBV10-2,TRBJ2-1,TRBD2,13,CASRLAGYNEQFF,TGCGCCAGCAGGCTAGCGGGGTACAATGAGCAGTTCTTC
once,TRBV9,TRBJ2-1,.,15,CASSVPGNKVDEQFF,TGTGCCAGCAGCGTACCAGGGAATAAGGTCGATGAGCAGTTCTTC
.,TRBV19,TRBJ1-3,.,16,CASSIGFGSSGNTIYF,TGTGCCAGTAGTATAGGTTTCGGGAGCTCTGGAAACACCATATATTTT
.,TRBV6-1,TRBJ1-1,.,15,CASRREGFGDTEAFF,TGTGCCAGCAGAAGGGAGGGTTTTGGAGACACTGAAGCTTTCTTT
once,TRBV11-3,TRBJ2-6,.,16,CASSSVTDSGANVLTF,TGTGCCAGCAGCTCCGTGACAGACTCTGGGGCCAACGTCCTGACTTTC
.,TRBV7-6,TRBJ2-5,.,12,CASSRRGETQYF,TGTGCCAGCAGCAGGAGGGGAGAGACCCAGTACTTC
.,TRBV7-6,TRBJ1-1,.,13,CASSLNVDSEAFF,TGTGCCAGCAGCTTGAACGTGGACTCTGAAGCTTTCTTT
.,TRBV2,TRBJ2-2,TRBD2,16,CASSLAGVPNTGELFF,TGTGCCAGCAGCCTAGCGGGAGTCCCTAACACCGGGGAGCTGTTTTTT
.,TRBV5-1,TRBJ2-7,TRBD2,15,CASSRGLAVPYEQYF,TGCGCCAGCAGCCGGGGACTAGCGGTACCCTACGAGCAGTACTTC
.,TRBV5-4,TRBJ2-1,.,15,CASSLGVTDNNEQFF,TGTGCCAGCAGCTTGGGGGTGACAGACAACAATGAGCAGTTCTTC
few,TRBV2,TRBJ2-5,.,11,CARGGQETQYF,TGTGCGCGCGGCGGACAAGAGACCCAGTACTTC
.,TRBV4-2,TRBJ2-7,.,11,CASSQDSEQYF,TGTGCCAGCAGCCAAGACAGCGAGCAGTACTTC
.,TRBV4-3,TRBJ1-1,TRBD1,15,CASSQDRGLMYEAFF,TGCGCCAGCAGCCAAGACAGGGGGCTGATGTATGAAGCTTTCTTT
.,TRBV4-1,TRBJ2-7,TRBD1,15,CASSQPGTGVDEQYF,TGCGCCAGCAGCCAACCCGGGACAGGGGTGGACGAGCAGTACTTC
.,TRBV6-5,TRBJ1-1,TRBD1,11,CASSTGEEAFF,TGTGCCAGCAGTACAGGGGAAGAAGCTTTCTTT
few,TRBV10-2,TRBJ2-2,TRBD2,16,CASSEVAGGGTGELFF,TGCGCCAGCAGTGAGGTGGCGGGAGGGGGCACCGGGGAGCTGTTTTTT
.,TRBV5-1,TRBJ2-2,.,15,CASSLQFANTGELFF,TGCGCCAGCAGCTTGCAGTTCGCGAACACCGGGGAGCTGTTTTTT
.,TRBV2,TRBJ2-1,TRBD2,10,CASRGGGPFF,TGTGCCAGCAGGGGCGGGGGGCCGTTCTTC
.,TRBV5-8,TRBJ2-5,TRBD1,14,CASSLGQGRETQYF,TGTGCCAGCAGCCTAGGACAGGGAAGGGAGACCCAGTACTTC